This T cell receptor (beta chain) was sequenced during a study of T-cell memory formation after mild COVID-19. From the 5' RACE reads, TCRdb called clonotypes with MiXCR, one entry per CDR3 protein. The sample lists under 300,000 distinct CDR3 sequences, approximately 9% occurring once. This CDR3 spans 17 amino acids. Unmatched junction bases numbered 10, after V lost 0 bases and J lost 6 bases. Germline assignment: CDR1 KGHDR and CDR2 SFDVKD. The sequenced material came from PBMCs or a T cell subset sorted from them (not recorded which). The genes are TRBV24-1 and TRBJ2-1; TRBD2 agrees at 7 bases. The origin of this receptor is a man aged 18 to 30 who had mild COVID-19 (a few samples of this study predate the infection). Cell type and time point are not known. CDR3 DNA sequence: TGTGCCACCAGTGATTTGTTCCTAGCGGTGCTACGCAATGAGCAGTTCTTC. It specifies CATSDLFLAVLRNEQFF.